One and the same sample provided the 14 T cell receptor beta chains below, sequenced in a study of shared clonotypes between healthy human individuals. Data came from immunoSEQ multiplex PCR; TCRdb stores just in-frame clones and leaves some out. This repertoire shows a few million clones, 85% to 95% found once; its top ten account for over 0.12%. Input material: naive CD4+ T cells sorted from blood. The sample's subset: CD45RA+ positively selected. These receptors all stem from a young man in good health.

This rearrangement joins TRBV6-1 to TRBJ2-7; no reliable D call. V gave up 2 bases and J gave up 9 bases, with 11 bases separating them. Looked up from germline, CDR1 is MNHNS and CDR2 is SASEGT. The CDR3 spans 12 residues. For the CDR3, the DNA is TGTGCCAGCAGTGAAAGGGTGGGGATGCAGTACTTC. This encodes CASSERVGMQYF.

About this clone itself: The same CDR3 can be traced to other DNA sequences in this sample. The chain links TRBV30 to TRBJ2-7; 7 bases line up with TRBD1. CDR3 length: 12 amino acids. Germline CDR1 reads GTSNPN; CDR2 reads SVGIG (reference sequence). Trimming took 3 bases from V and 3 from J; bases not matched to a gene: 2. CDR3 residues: CAWSWTGYEQYF. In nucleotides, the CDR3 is TGTGCCTGGAGCTGGACAGGCTACGAGCAGTACTTC.

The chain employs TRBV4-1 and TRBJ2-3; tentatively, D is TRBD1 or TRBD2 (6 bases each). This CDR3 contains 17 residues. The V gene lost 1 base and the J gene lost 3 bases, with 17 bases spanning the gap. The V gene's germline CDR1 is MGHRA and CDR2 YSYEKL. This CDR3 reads CASSQGFLGGLTDTQYF. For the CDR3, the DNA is TGCGCCAGCAGCCAAGGCTTCTTGGGGGGCCTGACAGATACGCAGTATTTT.

The CDR3 nucleotides are TGTGCCAGCAGTGAAATCAAGCGGAACACCGGGGAGCTGTTTTTT. Protein: CASSEIKRNTGELFF. The rearrangement links TRBV6-1 to TRBJ2-2; D gene uncertain. V shed 2 bases and J shed 1 base, with 8 bases lying between them. The CDR3 runs 15 residues. Germline loops: CDR1 MNHNS, CDR2 SASEGT.

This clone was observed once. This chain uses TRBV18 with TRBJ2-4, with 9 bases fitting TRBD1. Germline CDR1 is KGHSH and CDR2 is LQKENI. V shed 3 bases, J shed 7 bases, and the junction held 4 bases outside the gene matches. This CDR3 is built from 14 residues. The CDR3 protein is CASSPGQGRNIQYF. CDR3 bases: TGTGCCAGCTCACCTGGACAGGGGCGGAACATTCAGTACTTC.

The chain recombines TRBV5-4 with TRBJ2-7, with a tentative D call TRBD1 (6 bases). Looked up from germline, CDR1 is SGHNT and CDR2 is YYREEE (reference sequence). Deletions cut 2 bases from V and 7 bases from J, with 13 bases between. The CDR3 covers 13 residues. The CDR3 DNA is TGTGCCAGCAGCTTCGGGGACAAGGGAGAGCAGTACTTC. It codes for CASSFGDKGEQYF.

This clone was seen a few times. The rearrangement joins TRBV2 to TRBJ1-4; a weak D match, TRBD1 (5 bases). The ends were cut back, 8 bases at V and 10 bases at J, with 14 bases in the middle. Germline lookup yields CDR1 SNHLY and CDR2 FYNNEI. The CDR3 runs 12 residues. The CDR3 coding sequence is TGTGCCAGCGGGACGGTGGTCGGAAAACTGTTTTTT. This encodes CASGTVVGKLFF.

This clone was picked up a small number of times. CDR3 loop: CSAAQDQPQHF. In DNA form, the CDR3 reads TGCAGTGCTGCCCAGGATCAGCCCCAGCATTTT. The V gene is TRBV20-1, the J gene TRBJ1-5; D is unclear. Deletions cut 5 bases from V and 5 bases from J, with 7 bases between. The CDR3 sequence is 11 residues long. CDR1 is DFQATT, CDR2 SNEGSKA, per germline (reference sequence).

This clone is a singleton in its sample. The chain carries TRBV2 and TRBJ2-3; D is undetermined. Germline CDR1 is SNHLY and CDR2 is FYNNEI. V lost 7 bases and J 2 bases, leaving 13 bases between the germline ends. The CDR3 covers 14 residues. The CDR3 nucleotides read TGTGCCAGCAATGTTCCGCAACTCACAGATACGCAGTATTTT. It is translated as CASNVPQLTDTQYF.

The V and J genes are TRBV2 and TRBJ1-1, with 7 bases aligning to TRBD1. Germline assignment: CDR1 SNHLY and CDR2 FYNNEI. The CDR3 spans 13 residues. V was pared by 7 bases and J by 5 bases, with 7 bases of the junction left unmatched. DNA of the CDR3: TGTGCCAGCACCGCCAGGGGGTGGACTGAAGCTTTCTTT. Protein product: CASTARGWTEAFF. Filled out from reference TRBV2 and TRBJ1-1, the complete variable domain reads EPEVTQTPSHQVTQMGQEVILRCVPISNHLYFYWYRQILGQKVEFLVSFYNNEISEKSEIFDDQFSVERPDGSNFTLKIRSTKLEDSAMYFCASTARGWTEAFFGQGTRLTVV.

DNA for the CDR3: TGCAGTGCGGGAAGCACGACGGGGAAGTACTTC. This gives the protein CSAGSTTGKYF. The V gene is TRBV20-1, the J gene TRBJ2-7; a weak D match, TRBD2 (5 bases). V gave up 6 bases and J gave up 11 bases, with 17 bases separating them. Germline CDR1 and CDR2: DFQATT and SNEGSKA (reference sequence). The CDR3 spans 11 residues.

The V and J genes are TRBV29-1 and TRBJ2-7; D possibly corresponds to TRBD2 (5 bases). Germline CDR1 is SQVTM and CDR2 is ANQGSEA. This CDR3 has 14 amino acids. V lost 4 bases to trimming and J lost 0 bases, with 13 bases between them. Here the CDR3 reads CSVVPGTSSYEQYF. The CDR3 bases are TGCAGCGTTGTCCCGGGAACAAGCTCCTACGAGCAGTACTTC.

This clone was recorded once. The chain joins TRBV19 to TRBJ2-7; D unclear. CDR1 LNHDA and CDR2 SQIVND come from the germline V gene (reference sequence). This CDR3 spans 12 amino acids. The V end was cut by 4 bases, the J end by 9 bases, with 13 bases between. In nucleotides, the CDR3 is TGTGCCAGTAGTACCTCCACATTGGGGCAGTACTTC. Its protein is CASSTSTLGQYF. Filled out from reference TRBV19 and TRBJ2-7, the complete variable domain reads DGGITQSPKYLFRKEGQNVTLSCEQNLNHDAMYWYRQDPGQGLRLIYYSQIVNDFQKGDIAEGYSVSREKKESFPLTVTSAQKNPTAFYLCASSTSTLGQYFGPGTRLTVT.

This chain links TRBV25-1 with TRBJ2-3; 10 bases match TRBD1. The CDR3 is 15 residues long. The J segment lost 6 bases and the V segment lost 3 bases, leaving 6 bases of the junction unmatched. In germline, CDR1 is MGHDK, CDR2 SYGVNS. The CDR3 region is CASSDGQGGLDTQYF. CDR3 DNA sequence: TGTGCCAGCAGTGACGGACAGGGGGGGTTGGATACGCAGTATTTT.